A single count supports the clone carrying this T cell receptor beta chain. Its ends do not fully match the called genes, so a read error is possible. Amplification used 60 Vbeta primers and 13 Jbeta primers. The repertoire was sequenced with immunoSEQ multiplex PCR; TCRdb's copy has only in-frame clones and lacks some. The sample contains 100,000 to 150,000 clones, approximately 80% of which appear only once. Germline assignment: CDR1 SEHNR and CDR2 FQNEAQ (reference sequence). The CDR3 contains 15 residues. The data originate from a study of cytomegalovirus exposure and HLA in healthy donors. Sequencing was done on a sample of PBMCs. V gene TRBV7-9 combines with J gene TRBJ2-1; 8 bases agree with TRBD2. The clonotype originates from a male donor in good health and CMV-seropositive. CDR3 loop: CSSSSRGGEYNEQFF. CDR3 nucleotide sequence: TGTTCCAGCAGCAGTCGGGGGGGGGAATACAATGAGCAGTTCTTC.